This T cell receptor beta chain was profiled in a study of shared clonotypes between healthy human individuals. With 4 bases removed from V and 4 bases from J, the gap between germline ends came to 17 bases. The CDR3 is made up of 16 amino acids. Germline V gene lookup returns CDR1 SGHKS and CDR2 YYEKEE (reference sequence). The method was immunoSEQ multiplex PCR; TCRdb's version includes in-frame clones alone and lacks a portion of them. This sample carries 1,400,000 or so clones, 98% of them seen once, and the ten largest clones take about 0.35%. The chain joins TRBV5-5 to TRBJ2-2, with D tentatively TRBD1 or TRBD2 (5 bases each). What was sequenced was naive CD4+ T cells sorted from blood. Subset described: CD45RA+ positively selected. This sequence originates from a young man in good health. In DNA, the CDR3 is TGTGCCAGCAGCCTGGGGCGGGCCCGGGGCACCGGGGAGCTGTTTTTT. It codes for CASSLGRARGTGELFF.